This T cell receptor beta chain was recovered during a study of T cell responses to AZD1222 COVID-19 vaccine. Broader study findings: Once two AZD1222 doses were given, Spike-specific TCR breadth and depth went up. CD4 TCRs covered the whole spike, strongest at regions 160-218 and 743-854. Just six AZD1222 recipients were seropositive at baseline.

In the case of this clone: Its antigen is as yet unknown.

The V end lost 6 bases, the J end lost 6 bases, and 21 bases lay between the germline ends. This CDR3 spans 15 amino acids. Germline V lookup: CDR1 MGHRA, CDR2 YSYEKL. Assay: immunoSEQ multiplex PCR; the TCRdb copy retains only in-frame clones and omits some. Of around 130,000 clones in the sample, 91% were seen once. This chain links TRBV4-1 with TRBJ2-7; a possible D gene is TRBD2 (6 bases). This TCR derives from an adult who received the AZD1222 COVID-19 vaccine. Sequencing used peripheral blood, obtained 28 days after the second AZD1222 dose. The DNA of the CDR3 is TGCGCCAGCAGACCGTCGGGACTCTCGGGACCCGAGCAGTACTTC. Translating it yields CASRPSGLSGPEQYF.